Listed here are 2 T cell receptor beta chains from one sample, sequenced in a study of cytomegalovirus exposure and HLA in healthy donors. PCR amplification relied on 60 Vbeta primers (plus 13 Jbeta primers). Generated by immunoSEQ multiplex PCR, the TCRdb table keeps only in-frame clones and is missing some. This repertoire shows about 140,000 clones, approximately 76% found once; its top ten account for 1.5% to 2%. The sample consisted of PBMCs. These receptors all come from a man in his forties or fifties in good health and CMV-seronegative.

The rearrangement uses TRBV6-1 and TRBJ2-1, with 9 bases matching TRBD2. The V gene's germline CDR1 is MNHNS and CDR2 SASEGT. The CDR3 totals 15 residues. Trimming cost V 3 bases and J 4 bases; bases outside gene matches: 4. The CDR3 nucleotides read TGTGCCAGCAGTGAGGGACTAGCAGATTACAATGAGCAGTTCTTC. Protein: CASSEGLADYNEQFF.

CDR3 DNA: TGTGCCAGCAGCTTAGATTTGACTAGCGGCTACAATGAGCAGTTCTTC. This translates into CASSLDLTSGYNEQFF. The chain combines TRBV7-6 with TRBJ2-1; TRBD2 aligns across 9 bases. This CDR3 has 16 residues. CDR1 and CDR2 (germline): SGHVS, FNYEAQ. V lost 1 base and J lost 3; bases outside the gene matches: 4.